This TCR beta chain was sequenced for a study of cytomegalovirus exposure and HLA in healthy donors. Study background: Roughly 180 million T cells yielded 100 million or so unique TCR beta sequences, as an earlier analysis found. Findings and limits, study-wide: Later analysis showed TCR association rates varying by HLA locus, highest for DRB1 and lowest for HLA-C. As a later analysis showed, a missense DCLRE1C variant was linked to trimming of TCR beta V- and J-genes. Several of the most significant clusters appeared, in a later analysis, to be linked to common viral pathogens.

Worth noting for this clone: What it binds is unknown.

V gave up 10 bases and J gave up 7 bases; unmatched junction bases: 7. Germline V lookup: CDR1 MNHEY, CDR2 SVGAGI. The length of the CDR3 is 13 residues. A multiplex PCR was run with 60 Vbeta primers and 13 Jbeta primers. Some clones are missing from TCRdb's copy, which holds only in-frame ones; the method was immunoSEQ multiplex PCR. The repertoire holds some 120,000 clones, with about 80% as singletons. This chain connects TRBV6-5 to TRBJ1-6; the match to TRBD1 covers 7 bases. The sample was PBMCs. The clonotype comes from a male donor in good health and CMV-seronegative. The CDR3 DNA follows: TGTGCCATGCGACAGGGCGGGAATTCACCCCTCCACTTT. It codes for CAMRQGGNSPLHF.